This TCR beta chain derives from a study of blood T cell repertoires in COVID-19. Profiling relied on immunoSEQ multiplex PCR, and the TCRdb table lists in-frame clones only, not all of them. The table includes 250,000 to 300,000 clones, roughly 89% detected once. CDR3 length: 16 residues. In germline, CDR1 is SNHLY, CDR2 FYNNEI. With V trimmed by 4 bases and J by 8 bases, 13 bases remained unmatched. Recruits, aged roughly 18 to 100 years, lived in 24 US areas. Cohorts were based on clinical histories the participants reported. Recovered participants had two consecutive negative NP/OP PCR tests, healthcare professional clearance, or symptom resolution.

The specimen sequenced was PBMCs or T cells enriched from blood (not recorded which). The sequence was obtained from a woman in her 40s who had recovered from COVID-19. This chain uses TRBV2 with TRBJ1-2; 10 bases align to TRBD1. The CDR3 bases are TGTGCCAGCAGTGTAAGCCCCCCCGGGACAGGGGACGGCTACACCTTC. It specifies CASSVSPPGTGDGYTF.